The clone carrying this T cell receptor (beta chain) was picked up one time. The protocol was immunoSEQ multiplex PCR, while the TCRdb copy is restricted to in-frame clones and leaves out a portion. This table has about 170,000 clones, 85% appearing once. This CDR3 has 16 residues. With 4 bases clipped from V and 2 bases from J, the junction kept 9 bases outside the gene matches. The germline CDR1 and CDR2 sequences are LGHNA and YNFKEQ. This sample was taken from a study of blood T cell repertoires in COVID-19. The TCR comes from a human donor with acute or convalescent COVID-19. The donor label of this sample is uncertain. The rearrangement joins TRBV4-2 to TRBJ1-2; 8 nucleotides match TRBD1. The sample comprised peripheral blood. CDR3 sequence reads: CASSPPGQERNYGYTF. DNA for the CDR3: TGTGCCAGCAGCCCACCGGGACAGGAACGAAACTATGGCTACACCTTC.